This passage covers 8 T cell receptor beta chains from one sample sequenced in a study of OX40 agonist ivuxolimab in advanced cancers. The data were produced by immunoSEQ multiplex PCR, yet TCRdb's version contains in-frame clones alone and is incomplete. This table has tens of thousands of clones, just over 85% appearing once. Here the sequenced sample was CD4+ or CD8+ T cells sorted from blood, taken in a trial of the OX40 agonist ivuxolimab. All receptors derive from an adult with an advanced solid tumor such as melanoma, head and neck, liver or kidney cancer.

This clone was detected only a few times. The V and J genes are TRBV7-2 and TRBJ1-2; 7 bases are shared with TRBD1. The V and J ends lost 1 base and 7 bases, in that order; junction bases with no gene match: 3. CDR1 is SGHTA and CDR2 is FQGNSA in the germline V gene. This CDR3 comprises 13 residues. The CDR3 protein is CASSLETGFGYTF. The DNA of the CDR3 is TGTGCCAGCAGCTTAGAGACAGGGTTTGGCTACACCTTC.

The chain links TRBV6-1 to TRBJ2-3; tentatively, D is TRBD1 (6 bases). V dropped 2 bases and J dropped 4 bases, with 13 bases sitting between them. The CDR3 extends over 15 amino acids. The germline CDR1 and CDR2 sequences are MNHNS and SASEGT. The CDR3 loop reads CASSEMIGQSDTQYF. In DNA, the CDR3 is TGTGCCAGCAGTGAAATGATTGGACAGTCAGATACGCAGTATTTT.

This clone turned up a few times. The chain couples TRBV11-2 to TRBJ2-7; D is unclear. Looked up from germline, CDR1 is SGHAT and CDR2 is FQNNGV. The CDR3 spans 12 residues. The V gene lost 2 bases and the J gene lost 4 bases, with 6 bases spanning the gap. The CDR3 DNA reads as TGTGCCAGCAGCTTAAACCTGTACGAGCAGTACTTC. Residues: CASSLNLYEQYF.

The genes are TRBV27 and TRBJ1-2; the D gene is possibly TRBD1 (5 bases). CDR3 size: 13 residues. Germline V gene data show CDR1 as MNHEY and CDR2 as SMNVEV (reference sequence). V dropped 6 bases and J dropped 3 bases, with 11 bases sitting between them. The CDR3 here is CASRRGAHYGYTF. The CDR3 bases are TGTGCCAGCAGGAGAGGGGCCCACTATGGCTACACCTTC.

The J gene is TRBJ2-3, the V gene TRBV14; no definite D call. Germline assignment: CDR1 SGHDN and CDR2 FVKESK. V dropped 4 bases and J dropped 2 bases, with 7 bases sitting between them. This CDR3 has 13 amino acids. The CDR3 bases are TGTGCCAGCAGCCCCGGATACACAGATACGCAGTATTTT. Translation gives CASSPGYTDTQYF.

J is TRBJ1-2 and V is TRBV7-9; weak D call: TRBD1 (6 bases). V lost 5 bases and J lost 2, with 21 bases in between. Looked up from germline, CDR1 is SEHNR and CDR2 is FQNEAQ (reference sequence). The length of the CDR3 is 17 residues. CDR3 in DNA: TGTGCCAGCAGCCCACCGACCAGGGGCTTAGGGAACTATGGCTACACCTTC. It specifies CASSPPTRGLGNYGYTF.

The J gene is TRBJ2-7, the V gene TRBV7-2; D possibly corresponds to TRBD1 (6 bases). The germline V gene has CDR1 SGHTA and CDR2 FQGNSA. Between the trimmed V and J ends, which lost 1 base and 9 bases, there was a span of 19 bases. This CDR3 contains 15 residues. The DNA for the CDR3 is TGTGCCAGCAGCTTAGGTAGGGACATCAACTTAGGGCAGTACTTC. Translation: CASSLGRDINLGQYF.

The V gene is TRBV27, the J gene TRBJ2-7, with 9 nucleotides matching TRBD1. Germline V gene sequence: CDR1 MNHEY, CDR2 SMNVEV (reference sequence). V was clipped by 6 bases and J by 5 bases; unmatched bases: 8. This CDR3 has 14 amino acids. The CDR3 DNA reads TGTGCCAGCAGGCTCCGGGACAGGGACCACGAGCAGTACTTC. This codes for CASRLRDRDHEQYF.